This T cell receptor beta chain was observed in a study of identical twins. One entry per CDR3 protein results from TCRdb running MiXCR on the 5' RACE reads. The sample records some 660,000 distinct CDR3 sequences, 8.6% being singletons. J gave up 4 bases and V 4 bases, and 6 bases lay outside the gene matches. Per germline, CDR1 LGHDT and CDR2 YNNKEL (reference sequence). The CDR3 extends over 15 amino acids. Healthy Caucasians, and only they, were the donors. This clonotype has a handful of counts. This sample was also put to use in a study of yellow fever vaccine responses in identical twins. In that study: Twins reportedly showed a vaccine T cell response that seemed partly convergent and partly personalized.

The material sequenced was PBMCs. This TCR derives from a woman aged 18-29 years in good health. The genes are TRBV3-1 and TRBJ2-2, with TRBD2 identical over 7 bases. The DNA of the CDR3 is TGTGCCAGCAGCCGGGGAGGGCCGGCCACCGGGGAGCTGTTTTTT. Encoded protein: CASSRGGPATGELFF.